The source of this TCR beta chain is a study of T cell repertoires in cytomegalovirus infection. Overall study context: A matching HLA type, together with CMV infection, was signaled by public TCR beta signatures. Study-wide results and caveats: The cumulative frequency of public TCR beta families distinguished individuals who carried CMV together with the relevant HLA.

TCRdb ran MiXCR on the reads and lists one entry per CDR3 protein. This sample has some 99,000 distinct CDR3 sequences, with 25% to 35% found just once. V shed 1 base, J shed 8 bases, and the junction held 3 bases outside the gene matches. The CDR3 spans 14 residues. Germline CDR1 is SGHVS and CDR2 is FNYEAQ. Points on this clonotype: No antigen is known for it.

This receptor was taken from a human donor in good health (CMV status not recorded). Some clones in this sample may be carry-over from other donors' samples. The material was CD8+ T cells from cultured PBMCs, obtained from culture after CMV antigen stimulation. This rearrangement joins TRBV7-6 to TRBJ2-1; 9 bases agree with TRBD2. CDR3 residues: CASSLGAGGDEQFF. CDR3 bases: TGTGCCAGCAGCTTAGGGGCGGGGGGGGATGAGCAGTTCTTC.